This TCR beta chain was sequenced for a study of CD4 T cells in relation to SARS-CoV-2 and coronaviruses. Before the COVID-19 pandemic, during about 2011-2019, CD4+ T cells were taken from unexposed donors. Repertoires were generated with immunoSEQ multiplex PCR, while TCRdb's copy carries only in-frame clones and drops some. Here the sample spans under 90,000 clones, approximately 95% being singletons. The CDR3 is 14 residues long. V lost 0 bases and J lost 5, with 7 bases in between. Germline V lookup: CDR1 SEHNR, CDR2 FQNEAQ (reference sequence). This TCR derives from a human donor in good health. This sequence joins TRBV7-9 and TRBJ1-4, with a weak D call TRBD1 (6 bases). The sample consisted of naive CD4+ T cells from PBMCs. Stated subset: naive CD4+ T cells isolated by negative enrichment. CDR3 DNA sequence: TGTGCCAGCAGCTTAGCTGGGGGCAATGAAAAACTGTTTTTT. This codes for CASSLAGGNEKLFF.